This TCR beta chain was obtained from a study of CD8+ T cells in alopecia areata. The table lists this clone with a few counts. Treatment meaning: oral pan-JAK inhibitor, 5-10 mg twice daily. RNA extraction was followed by reverse transcription into cDNA, which acted as the sequencing template. Produced via immunoSEQ multiplex PCR; TCRdb's table is partial and in-frame only. The sample holds over 95,000 clones, around 60% seen once. V was clipped by 0 bases and J by 8 bases, with 23 bases between them. The V gene's germline CDR1 is SGHRS and CDR2 YFSETQ. The CDR3 covers 17 residues. Here the sequenced sample was CD8+ T cells sorted from blood, taken at week 4, from a patient treated with tofacitinib. The chain is built from TRBV5-1 and TRBJ1-2; D is perhaps TRBD1 (5 bases). This receptor was identified in a human donor with alopecia areata. The CDR3 sequence: CASSLDPQVFAGKGYTF. The CDR3 nucleotides are TGCGCCAGCAGCTTGGACCCCCAGGTGTTTGCAGGGAAAGGCTACACCTTC.